This T cell receptor beta chain was captured in a study of a mutant IDH1 vaccine in newly diagnosed glioma. Overall study: Onset of vaccination occurred 4-6 weeks following radiotherapy alone, or with temozolomide cycles.

Method: immunoSEQ multiplex PCR; TCRdb's copy keeps in-frame clones and lacks some. The table records around 61,000 clones, approximately 90% of them present only once. About this clone: Its antigen is not known.

Time point: week 5, during vaccination. Doses of 300 ug of mutant IDH1 20-mer peptide were given with topical imiquimod. Donors' newly diagnosed IDH1-mutant WHO grade 3 or 4 astrocytomas lacked nuclear ATRX. V dropped 3 bases and J dropped 2 bases, with 17 bases sitting between them. From germline, CDR1 is SGHRS and CDR2 YFSETQ. The CDR3 loop spans 16 amino acids. The input for sequencing was PBMCs, taken from a glioma patient whose treatment included an IDH1 peptide vaccine. The chain carries TRBV5-1 and TRBJ1-2; weak D call: TRBD1 (6 bases). The TCR sequence derives from a woman aged 40 to 50 with glioma. CDR3 in amino acids: CASSSESPRGNYGYTF. CDR3 nucleotides: TGCGCCAGCAGCTCGGAATCACCCAGGGGAAACTATGGCTACACCTTC. The variable domain in full, with the rest retrieved from reference TRBV5-1 and TRBJ1-2, is KAGVTQTPRYLIKTRGQQVTLSCSPISGHRSVSWYQQTPGQGLQFLFEYFSETQRNKGNFPGRFSGRQFSNSRSEMNVSTLELGDSALYLCASSSESPRGNYGYTFGSGTRLTVV.